One sample yielded the 16 T cell receptor beta chains listed below, sequenced in a study of shared clonotypes between healthy human individuals. Method: immunoSEQ multiplex PCR; TCRdb's copy keeps in-frame clones and lacks some. The table shows a few million clones, with more than 90% occurring only once. Sequenced material: naive CD4+ T cells sorted from blood. As for subset: CD45RA+ positively selected. These receptors came from a man younger than 35 in good health.

The V gene is TRBV5-1, the J gene TRBJ2-3; 12 nucleotides match TRBD1. The trim removed 0 bases at V and 3 bases at J, leaving 11 bases unmatched. The germline V gene encodes CDR1 SGHRS and CDR2 YFSETQ. CDR3 size: 19 residues. CDR3 in amino acids: CASSLAIRDRGLRTDTQYF. Here the CDR3 DNA reads TGCGCCAGCAGCTTGGCGATACGGGACAGGGGGCTGAGGACAGATACGCAGTATTTT.

The rearrangement joins TRBV27 to TRBJ2-2; D call uncertain. Trimming shortened V by 5 bases and J by 5 bases, and 12 bases separated the two germline ends. Germline loops: CDR1 MNHEY, CDR2 SMNVEV (reference sequence). This CDR3 region has 14 residues. The CDR3 here is CASSARLSTGELFF. The CDR3 DNA follows: TGTGCCAGCAGTGCCCGACTTTCTACCGGGGAGCTGTTTTTT.

The chain is built from TRBV5-5 and TRBJ1-1; 10 bases agree with TRBD1. The germline gives CDR1 SGHKS, CDR2 YYEKEE (reference sequence). The CDR3 sequence is 16 residues long. V was pared by 0 bases and J by 3 bases, with 5 bases of the junction left unmatched. CDR3 nucleotide sequence: TGTGCCAGCAGCTTGGGACAGGGGGCGGAAGACACTGAAGCTTTCTTT. It translates to CASSLGQGAEDTEAFF. Using reference TRBV5-5 and TRBJ1-1 for the parts outside the CDR3, the full variable domain is DAGVTQSPTHLIKTRGQQVTLRCSPISGHKSVSWYQQVLGQGPQFIFQYYEKEERGRGNFPDRFSARQFPNYSSELNVNALLLGDSALYLCASSLGQGAEDTEAFFGQGTRLTVV.

A word on this clone: The identical CDR3 is also encoded by other nucleotide sequences in the sample. This chain links TRBV18 with TRBJ1-1; no definite D call. The CDR3 has 11 residues. Per germline, CDR1 KGHSH and CDR2 LQKENI. With 3 bases removed from V and 4 bases from J, the gap between germline ends came to 3 bases. CDR3: CASSPGTEAFF. Here the CDR3 DNA reads TGTGCCAGCTCACCTGGCACTGAAGCTTTCTTT.

The gene calls are TRBV6-6 and TRBJ1-4; no definite D call. V was pared by 5 bases and J by 5 bases, with 12 bases between. The CDR3 totals 14 residues. CDR1 MNHNY and CDR2 SVGAGI come from the germline V gene (reference sequence). The DNA of the CDR3 is TGTGCCAGCAGTCCGGACGGGTGGAATGAAAAACTGTTTTTT. Translated: CASSPDGWNEKLFF.

This clone was seen just once. This sample includes further DNA sequences coding for the same CDR3. The V gene is TRBV5-1, the J gene TRBJ2-5; D remains unclear. The V gene's germline CDR1 is SGHRS and CDR2 YFSETQ. Trimming removed 4 bases from V and 2 bases from J, with 12 bases in between. This CDR3 has 14 residues. The chain's CDR3 is CASSLGGRQETQYF. The CDR3 region has the DNA TGCGCCAGCAGCCTAGGTGGGCGGCAAGAGACCCAGTACTTC.

The chain combines TRBV7-9 with TRBJ2-1; tentatively, D is TRBD2 (6 bases). Germline CDR1 SEHNR, CDR2 FQNEAQ (reference sequence). V lost 6 bases to trimming and J lost 15 bases, with 24 bases between them. The CDR3 totals 14 residues. CDR3 in DNA: TGTGCCAGCAGTTTTTCAGTGCCGGGACTCGGGGCGTTCTTC. Its translation: CASSFSVPGLGAFF.

The genes are TRBV6-6 and TRBJ1-5; no firm D call. This CDR3 region has 13 residues. With 5 bases removed from V and 9 bases from J, the gap between germline ends came to 14 bases. In germline, CDR1 is MNHNY, CDR2 SVGAGI (reference sequence). The CDR3 region has the DNA TGTGCCAGCAGTCCCTCCCTTCTTAGGCCCCAGCATTTT. Its protein product is CASSPSLLRPQHF.

The J gene is TRBJ1-1, the V gene TRBV18; no clear D. Germline CDR1 and CDR2: KGHSH and LQKENI. The ends were cut back, 2 bases at V and 4 bases at J, with 11 bases in the middle. CDR3 length: 14 amino acids. The DNA for the CDR3 is TGTGCCAGCTCACCAGGGCAGCCTATCACTGAAGCTTTCTTT. This encodes CASSPGQPITEAFF.

The chain employs TRBV7-9 and TRBJ1-2; no clear D. CDR1 and CDR2 from the germline V gene are SEHNR and FQNEAQ (reference sequence). Trimming shortened V by 5 bases and J by 7 bases, and 20 bases separated the two germline ends. The CDR3 is 15 amino acids. CDR3 in DNA: TGTGCCAGCAGCCCTCCGGAGGGCCTGACCGGTGGCTACACCTTC. Translated: CASSPPEGLTGGYTF.

Remarks on this clone: The sample carries other DNA sequences with the same CDR3. The gene calls are TRBV19 and TRBJ2-1; 8 bases map to TRBD1. V was clipped by 5 bases and J by 0 bases; unmatched bases: 0. This CDR3 has 14 amino acids. Germline assignment: CDR1 LNHDA and CDR2 SQIVND (reference sequence). CDR3 coding DNA: TGTGCCAGTAGTGACAGGGGCTCCTACAATGAGCAGTTCTTC. It is translated as CASSDRGSYNEQFF.

The rearrangement links TRBV11-2 to TRBJ2-3; 8 bases align to TRBD2. This CDR3 is 17 amino acids long. Per the germline V gene, CDR1 is SGHAT and CDR2 is FQNNGV. The V gene end was trimmed by 5 bases and the J gene end by 0 bases; junction bases not matched to a gene: 10. Here the CDR3 DNA reads TGTGCCAGCAGCCTCACGGGGGGGGCTGCTAGCACAGATACGCAGTATTTT. Translating gives CASSLTGGAASTDTQYF.

CDR3 protein: CASRTDHNYGYTF. The CDR3 DNA sequence: TGCGCCAGCCGGACGGACCACAACTATGGCTACACCTTC. The chain links TRBV5-1 to TRBJ1-2, with D uncertain. V lost 7 bases, J lost 2 bases, and 12 bases lay in between. The CDR3 extends over 13 amino acids. Germline assignment: CDR1 SGHRS and CDR2 YFSETQ.

With regard to this clone: The sample holds other DNA sequences that translate to the same CDR3. This chain uses TRBV27 with TRBJ1-5; the D gene is possibly TRBD1 (6 bases). V was shortened by 2 bases and J by 0 bases, with 8 bases between the two germline ends. Germline CDR1 MNHEY, CDR2 SMNVEV (reference sequence). This CDR3 is built from 15 residues. In DNA, the CDR3 is TGTGCCAGCAGTTTAGCAGGGGATAGCAATCAGCCCCAGCATTTT. Residues: CASSLAGDSNQPQHF.

The V gene is TRBV4-1, the J gene TRBJ2-1; possible D gene TRBD1, 5 bases. This CDR3 is built from 15 residues. CDR1 is MGHRA, CDR2 YSYEKL, per germline. V lost 0 bases, J lost 3 bases, and 9 bases lay in between. The CDR3 DNA sequence: TGCGCCAGCAGCCAAGAAGACAGTTTCTACAATGAGCAGTTCTTC. This encodes CASSQEDSFYNEQFF.

The V gene is TRBV20-1, the J gene TRBJ1-2; 9 nucleotides align to TRBD1. Germline CDR1 reads DFQATT; CDR2 reads SNEGSKA (reference sequence). V lost 6 bases and J lost 5; bases outside the gene matches: 1. CDR3 length equals 11 residues. The DNA for the CDR3 is TGCAGTGCGGGACAGGGATATGGCTACACCTTC. It translates to CSAGQGYGYTF.